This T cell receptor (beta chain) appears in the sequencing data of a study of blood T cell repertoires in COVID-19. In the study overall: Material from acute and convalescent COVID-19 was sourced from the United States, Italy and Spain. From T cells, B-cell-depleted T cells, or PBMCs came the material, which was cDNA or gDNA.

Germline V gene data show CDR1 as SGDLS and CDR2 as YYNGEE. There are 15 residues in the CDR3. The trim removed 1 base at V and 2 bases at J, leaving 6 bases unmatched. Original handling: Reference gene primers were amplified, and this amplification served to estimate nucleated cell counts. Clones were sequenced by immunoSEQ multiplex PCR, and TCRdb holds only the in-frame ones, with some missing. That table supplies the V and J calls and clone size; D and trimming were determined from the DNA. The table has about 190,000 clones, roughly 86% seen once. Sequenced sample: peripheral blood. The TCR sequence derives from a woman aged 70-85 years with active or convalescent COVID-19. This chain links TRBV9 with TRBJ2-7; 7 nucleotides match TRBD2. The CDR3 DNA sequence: TGTGCCAGCAGCGTAATACGGGAGGTACCCTACGAGCAGTACTTC. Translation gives CASSVIREVPYEQYF.